This T cell receptor beta chain was captured by sequencing in a study of blood T cells in healthy people across ages. Study-level points and caveats: Both naive CD4+ cell counts and diversity were greater in long-lived donors than in aged donors.

A word on this clonotype: Its antigen remains unidentified.

The authors ran a second PCR of 7 to 11 cycles using a sample-barcoded 5' primer and a J-beta primer mix. The template-switch adaptor, which had 12 random nucleotides, put a tag on each cDNA molecule. TCRdb passed the 5' RACE reads through MiXCR, listing each CDR3 protein once. In the table there are over 1,300,000 distinct CDR3 sequences, 55% to 75% of which are singletons. The CDR3 runs 14 residues. Trimming pared 1 base from V and 5 bases from J, leaving 11 bases between. Germline V CDR1 and CDR2: SEHNR, FQNEAQ (reference sequence). The chain recombines TRBV7-9 with TRBJ2-5; D is undetermined. Sequences were obtained from blood. The sequence came from a man between 18 and 35 years old in good health. The CDR3 spells CASSLDAGWETQYF. The CDR3 nucleotides read TGTGCCAGCAGCTTAGATGCCGGGTGGGAGACCCAGTACTTC.